These 32 T cell receptor beta chains came from one sample sequenced in a study of shared clonotypes between healthy human individuals. The naive CD8 fraction comprised CD45RO-negative cells positively selected for CCR7 and excluded terminally differentiated effector memory CD45RA+ cells. Generated by immunoSEQ multiplex PCR, the TCRdb table keeps only in-frame clones and is missing some. The sample lists millions of clones, under 95% occurring once. Sequencing was carried out using naive CD8+ T cells from PBMCs. Receptor source: a man aged 18 to 30 in good health. Some clones in this sample may be carry-over from other donors' samples.

As regards this clone: Other DNA sequences of this sample code for an identical CDR3. This chain links TRBV4-3 with TRBJ2-7; the D gene could be TRBD1 or TRBD2 (6 bases each). The germline V and J ends were trimmed by 1 base and 1 base, with 11 bases remaining between them. CDR1 and CDR2 from the germline V gene are LGHNA and YSLEER. The CDR3 consists of 15 residues. CDR3 loop: CASSQGTGRSYEQYF. As DNA, the CDR3 is TGCGCCAGCAGCCAAGGAACAGGGAGGTCCTACGAGCAGTACTTC.

The gene calls are TRBV27 and TRBJ2-7; possibly TRBD2 for D (6 bases). The length of the CDR3 is 14 residues. Trimming left V 2 bases short and J 3 bases short, with 11 bases between. CDR1 is MNHEY, CDR2 SMNVEV, per germline (reference sequence). The CDR3 loop is CASSLGGTNYEQYF. In DNA form, the CDR3 reads TGTGCCAGCAGTTTAGGGGGGACGAACTACGAGCAGTACTTC.

The V gene is TRBV19, the J gene TRBJ1-3; maybe TRBD2 (5 bases). The closer fit of TRBJ2-2 to the DNA end suggests the J call may be wrong. CDR3 length: 14 amino acids. The V gene's germline CDR1 is LNHDA and CDR2 SQIVND (reference sequence). The CDR3 here is CASSPRGWTGELFF. CDR3 nucleotides: TGTGCCAGTAGTCCCCGGGGATGGACCGGGGAGCTGTTTTTT.

The gene calls are TRBV7-9 and TRBJ2-5; 8 positions match TRBD1. The J segment lost 5 bases and the V segment lost 1 base, leaving 3 bases of the junction unmatched. Germline assignment: CDR1 SEHNR and CDR2 FQNEAQ (reference sequence). The CDR3 length is 14 residues. The CDR3 spells CASSLDRGWETQYF. The DNA of the CDR3 is TGTGCCAGCAGCTTAGACAGGGGGTGGGAGACCCAGTACTTC.

This clone was observed a handful of times. This CDR3 is also generated by other DNA sequences in the sample. This chain links TRBV27 with TRBJ1-1, with a weak D call TRBD1 (6 bases). V gave up 3 bases and J gave up 5 bases, with 13 bases separating them. The CDR3 runs to 14 residues. Per germline, CDR1 MNHEY and CDR2 SMNVEV (reference sequence). CDR3 bases: TGTGCCAGCAGTTTCGGGGGCCTGAGTACTGAAGCTTTCTTT. It translates to CASSFGGLSTEAFF.

This clone was seen only once. The gene calls are TRBV11-2 and TRBJ1-2, with TRBD1 as a possible D gene (5 bases). The CDR3 extends over 14 amino acids. In germline, CDR1 is SGHAT, CDR2 FQNNGV. The germline V and J ends were trimmed by 5 bases and 2 bases, with 12 bases remaining between them. CDR3 sequence (DNA): TGTGCCAGCAGCAAGCGGTCAGGGAACTATGGCTACACCTTC. Protein product: CASSKRSGNYGYTF.

The rearrangement uses TRBV5-1 and TRBJ2-2; D is unclear. The V end was cut by 7 bases, the J end by 1 base, with 11 bases between. The germline gives CDR1 SGHRS, CDR2 YFSETQ. This CDR3 has 14 residues. CDR3 sequence: CASSMTLNTGELFF. The CDR3 coding sequence is TGCGCCAGCTCGATGACCCTGAACACCGGGGAGCTGTTTTTT.

The chain is built from TRBV15 and TRBJ2-7, with D possibly being TRBD2 (5 bases). V was trimmed by 5 bases and J by 3 bases, leaving 8 bases between them. CDR3 length: 12 residues. In germline, CDR1 is LNHNV, CDR2 YYDKDF (reference sequence). The CDR3: CATSVGDYEQYF. The CDR3 DNA sequence: TGTGCCACCAGCGTCGGGGACTACGAGCAGTACTTC.

CDR3 bases: TGTGCCAGCAGTTACGGGCTAGCGGGGATTACCGGGGAGCTGTTTTTT. Amino acids: CASSYGLAGITGELFF. The chain uses TRBV6-5 and TRBJ2-2; 9 bases match TRBD2. The germline V gene has CDR1 MNHEY and CDR2 SVGAGI. Germline trimming cut 2 bases from V and 5 bases from J; bases unmatched to any gene: 6. CDR3 length equals 16 residues.

This chain uses TRBV6-1 with TRBJ2-1, with 11 bases identical to TRBD2. The CDR3 sequence is 15 residues long. V shed 6 bases and J 6 bases; nucleotides not matched to a gene: 7. Looked up from germline, CDR1 is MNHNS and CDR2 is SASEGT. CDR3 loop: CASSLLAGVSNEQFF. In DNA form, the CDR3 reads TGTGCCAGCAGCTTACTAGCGGGAGTATCCAATGAGCAGTTCTTC.

The chain recombines TRBV5-1 with TRBJ2-1, with D perhaps TRBD2 (6 bases). CDR1 is SGHRS and CDR2 is YFSETQ in the germline V gene. Trimming shortened V by 2 bases and J by 5 bases, and 17 bases separated the two germline ends. This CDR3 has 16 amino acids. The CDR3: CASSLPGLRIHNEQFF. DNA for the CDR3: TGCGCCAGCAGCTTACCGGGACTCCGCATACACAATGAGCAGTTCTTC.

V gene TRBV19 combines with J gene TRBJ2-1; D remains unclear. Trimming removed 4 bases from V and 6 bases from J, with 7 bases in between. CDR3 length: 12 amino acids. Germline lookup yields CDR1 LNHDA and CDR2 SQIVND (reference sequence). The CDR3 DNA is TGTGCCAGTAGTACTGGGTTCAATGAGCAGTTCTTC. Translation: CASSTGFNEQFF.

The rearrangement uses TRBV15 and TRBJ2-5, with D uncertain. This CDR3 has 14 residues. Between the trimmed V and J ends, which lost 5 bases and 5 bases, there was a span of 15 bases. Per germline, CDR1 LNHNV and CDR2 YYDKDF (reference sequence). CDR3 protein: CATSAPASDETQYF. The CDR3 DNA reads TGTGCCACCAGCGCCCCCGCCTCGGACGAGACCCAGTACTTC.

On this clone itself: Other nucleotide sequences from this sample produce the same CDR3. The V call is TRBV28, the J call TRBJ2-7, with D tentatively TRBD2 (6 bases). V lost 5 bases to trimming and J lost 4 bases, with 9 bases between them. The CDR3 spans 12 residues. The germline gives CDR1 MDHEN, CDR2 SYDVKM. For the CDR3, the DNA is TGTGCCAGCAGTCCGGCGGGGTACGAGCAGTACTTC. Translated, it gives CASSPAGYEQYF.

The genes are TRBV19 and TRBJ2-1; D tentatively reads TRBD1 or TRBD2 (5 bases each). CDR1 is LNHDA, CDR2 SQIVND, per germline (reference sequence). The CDR3 is made up of 13 amino acids. Trimming left V 6 bases short and J 6 bases short, with 12 bases between. The CDR3 nucleotides read TGTGCCAGTAGGACGGGACCCGCCAATGAGCAGTTCTTC. It translates to CASRTGPANEQFF. The full variable domain, its missing parts supplied by reference TRBV19 and TRBJ2-1, is DGGITQSPKYLFRKEGQNVTLSCEQNLNHDAMYWYRQDPGQGLRLIYYSQIVNDFQKGDIAEGYSVSREKKESFPLTVTSAQKNPTAFYLCASRTGPANEQFFGPGTRLTVL.

The DNA for the CDR3 is TGTGCCAGCAGCTGGGCGGGACAGGGGGCGCGAGAGCAGTACTTC. Its protein product is CASSWAGQGAREQYF. The chain couples TRBV7-9 to TRBJ2-7, with TRBD1 matching over 12 bases. V dropped 4 bases and J dropped 7; count of bases not matched to a gene: 8. The CDR3 contains 15 residues. CDR1 and CDR2 (germline): SEHNR, FQNEAQ (reference sequence).

The chain joins TRBV7-9 to TRBJ2-2; 9 bases agree with TRBD1. CDR1 is SEHNR, CDR2 FQNEAQ, per germline (reference sequence). The CDR3 is 16 amino acids. V was clipped by 4 bases and J by 3 bases; unmatched bases: 6. This CDR3 reads CASSSTGGVDTGELFF. CDR3 bases: TGTGCCAGCAGCTCCACAGGGGGCGTCGACACCGGGGAGCTGTTTTTT.

The V and J genes are TRBV29-1 and TRBJ1-2, with D hard to call. Trimming left V 0 bases short and J 7 bases short, with 18 bases between. The germline V gene has CDR1 SQVTM and CDR2 ANQGSEA. This CDR3 spans 15 amino acids. CDR3 loop: CSVEDQSTELFGYTF. The DNA of the CDR3 is TGCAGCGTTGAAGACCAATCGACGGAGCTATTTGGCTACACCTTC.

This chain connects TRBV9 to TRBJ2-7, with D perhaps matching TRBD1 or TRBD2 (5 bases each). The ends were cut back, 2 bases at V and 1 base at J, with 10 bases in the middle. Germline values: CDR1 SGDLS, CDR2 YYNGEE. The CDR3 loop spans 14 amino acids. CDR3 amino acids: CASSVRDGSYEQYF. DNA for the CDR3: TGTGCCAGCAGCGTCCGGGACGGATCCTACGAGCAGTACTTC.

The rearrangement uses TRBV28 and TRBJ1-6; 7 bases are a match to TRBD1. Per germline, CDR1 MDHEN and CDR2 SYDVKM. Trimming took 7 bases from V and 9 from J; bases not matched to a gene: 15. This CDR3 comprises 16 residues. CDR3 sequence (DNA): TGTGCCAGCACCGCGCAGGGGGTCGGGATTACTTCACCCCTCCACTTT. Translated: CASTAQGVGITSPLHF. Drawing the rest from reference TRBV28 and TRBJ1-6, the complete variable domain is DVKVTQSSRYLVKRTGEKVFLECVQDMDHENMFWYRQDPGLGLRLIYFSYDVKMKEKGDIPEGYSVSREKKERFSLILESASTNQTSMYLCASTAQGVGITSPLHFGNGTRLTVT.

The chain employs TRBV7-9 and TRBJ2-3; 8 bases align to TRBD2. The V gene end was trimmed by 5 bases and the J gene end by 6 bases; junction bases not matched to a gene: 7. CDR1 and CDR2 from the germline V gene are SEHNR and FQNEAQ (reference sequence). The CDR3 is made up of 14 amino acids. CDR3 sequence: CASSARLAWDTQYF. The CDR3 DNA follows: TGTGCCAGCAGCGCCCGACTAGCGTGGGATACGCAGTATTTT.

The chain uses TRBV5-1 and TRBJ1-4; possible D gene TRBD1, 6 bases. The germline V and J ends were trimmed by 4 bases and 4 bases, with 17 bases remaining between them. CDR1 SGHRS and CDR2 YFSETQ come from the germline V gene. The CDR3 has 16 residues. The CDR3 protein is CASSPIPTGINEKLFF. CDR3 sequence (DNA): TGCGCCAGCAGCCCTATCCCGACAGGCATTAATGAAAAACTGTTTTTT.

The rearrangement joins TRBV27 to TRBJ2-7; D perhaps matches TRBD2 (5 bases). The CDR3 length is 15 residues. Per the germline V gene, CDR1 is MNHEY and CDR2 is SMNVEV (reference sequence). V shed 3 bases and J shed 2 bases, with 14 bases lying between them. This chain's CDR3 is CASSLGARSPYEQYF. CDR3 sequence (DNA): TGTGCCAGCAGTTTGGGAGCCCGGAGTCCCTACGAGCAGTACTTC.

The chain employs TRBV5-1 and TRBJ1-1; D is undetermined. Trimming pared 4 bases from V and 1 base from J, leaving 11 bases between. The CDR3 runs 14 residues. CDR1 and CDR2 from the germline V gene are SGHRS and YFSETQ. The CDR3 DNA sequence: TGCGCCAGCAGCCAGGACCTATCGAACACTGAAGCTTTCTTT. It codes for CASSQDLSNTEAFF.

The rearrangement uses TRBV30 and TRBJ2-1; a possible D gene is TRBD1 (5 bases). Germline CDR1 is GTSNPN and CDR2 is SVGIG (reference sequence). The CDR3 is made up of 17 amino acids. Trimming removed 2 bases from V and 2 bases from J, with 19 bases in between. The CDR3 loop is CAWSPRRGKTAYNEQFF. CDR3 sequence (DNA): TGTGCCTGGAGTCCCCGGCGAGGAAAGACAGCCTACAATGAGCAGTTCTTC.

This chain joins TRBV28 and TRBJ2-3; TRBD2 agrees at 10 bases. CDR3 size: 18 residues. The germline gives CDR1 MDHEN, CDR2 SYDVKM. V shed 7 bases and J 5 bases; nucleotides not matched to a gene: 18. The CDR3 coding sequence is TGTGCCAGCACCGCAAGGCTAGCGGGAGTGAGAGACAGAGATACGCAGTATTTT. It codes for CASTARLAGVRDRDTQYF.

The chain employs TRBV27 and TRBJ2-7, with D possibly called TRBD1 or TRBD2 (5 bases each). V lost 8 bases and J 1 base, leaving 12 bases between the germline ends. This CDR3 region has 13 residues. From germline, CDR1 is MNHEY and CDR2 SMNVEV (reference sequence). The CDR3 here is CASRGYPSYEQYF. The CDR3 region has the DNA TGTGCCAGCCGGGGCTACCCGTCCTACGAGCAGTACTTC.

The genes are TRBV11-2 and TRBJ2-4; D gene uncertain. The V and J ends lost 2 bases and 2 bases respectively, with 1 base between them. The CDR3 runs to 12 residues. CDR1 SGHAT and CDR2 FQNNGV come from the germline V gene. CDR3 protein: CASSLTKNIQYF. The CDR3 nucleotides are TGTGCCAGCAGCTTAACCAAAAACATTCAGTACTTC.

The V and J genes are TRBV27 and TRBJ1-5; TRBD1 agrees at 10 bases. The germline V gene encodes CDR1 MNHEY and CDR2 SMNVEV (reference sequence). The CDR3 has 16 amino acids. The V gene end was trimmed by 8 bases and the J gene end by 3 bases; junction bases not matched to a gene: 10. CDR3 nucleotide sequence: TGTGCCAGCGGAGTGACAGGGGGCTACCCCAATCAGCCCCAGCATTTT. Its protein is CASGVTGGYPNQPQHF.

The chain is built from TRBV18 and TRBJ2-7; 7 nucleotides line up with TRBD2. V was clipped by 2 bases and J by 2 bases; unmatched bases: 6. The V gene's germline CDR1 is KGHSH and CDR2 LQKENI. This CDR3 has 15 residues. This chain's CDR3 is CASSPGTGGPYEQYF. The CDR3 nucleotides read TGTGCCAGCTCACCAGGGACGGGAGGTCCCTACGAGCAGTACTTC. Drawing the rest from reference TRBV18 and TRBJ2-7, the complete variable domain is NAGVMQNPRHLVRRRGQEARLRCSPMKGHSHVYWYRQLPEEGLKFMVYLQKENIIDESGMPKERFSAEFPKEGPSILRIQQVVRGDSAAYFCASSPGTGGPYEQYFGPGTRLTVT.

V gene TRBV5-8 combines with J gene TRBJ2-7; D unresolved. The CDR3 spans 16 residues. In germline, CDR1 is SGHTS, CDR2 YDEGEE. The ends were cut back, 4 bases at V and 0 bases at J, with 17 bases in the middle. The DNA for the CDR3 is TGTGCCAGCAGCCCAATATGGATACGGAGCTCCTACGAGCAGTACTTC. It yields the protein CASSPIWIRSSYEQYF.

CDR3 amino acids: CASSLQDRGRNTIYF. CDR3 sequence (DNA): TGTGCCAGCAGCTTACAGGACAGGGGTCGCAACACCATATATTTT. This chain connects TRBV7-9 to TRBJ1-3, with 9 bases matching TRBD1. The V gene end was trimmed by 2 bases and the J gene end by 7 bases; junction bases not matched to a gene: 6. This CDR3 has 15 residues. Germline CDR1 SEHNR, CDR2 FQNEAQ (reference sequence).